This is a list of T cell receptor beta chains from one sample in a study of blood T cell repertoires in COVID-19. Profiling relied on immunoSEQ multiplex PCR, and the TCRdb table lists in-frame clones only, not all of them. The profile shows roughly 70,000 clones, around 77% of them singletons. Sequencing was performed on peripheral blood. Source of these receptors: a man in his sixties or seventies with COVID-19, enrolled during active disease. Both conserved end residues are part of each CDR3. The order of the fields is clone size, V gene, D gene, J gene, CDR3 protein, CDR3 DNA. A D gene is named only where the DNA matches it firmly. Only part of the rows carry a size: once, few, many, or a class if the clone is expanded.

abundance: NA
v_gene: TRBV25-1
d_gene: NA
j_gene: TRBJ1-1
CDR3aa: CASGGPGPYTEAFF
CDR3nt: TGTGCCAGCGGCGGACCAGGGCCGTACACTGAAGCTTTCTTT

abundance: NA
v_gene: TRBV2
d_gene: NA
j_gene: TRBJ2-1
CDR3aa: CASSGRGYNEQFF
CDR3nt: TGTGCCAGCAGTGGTCGCGGCTATAATGAGCAGTTCTTC

abundance: once
v_gene: TRBV27
d_gene: TRBD2
j_gene: TRBJ2-1
CDR3aa: CASSFLGRGAGGSPEYNEQFF
CDR3nt: TGTGCCAGCAGTTTTTTGGGACGGGGGGCGGGAGGATCACCCGAATACAATGAGCAGTTCTTC

abundance: NA
v_gene: TRBV30
d_gene: NA
j_gene: TRBJ1-1
CDR3aa: CAWSGLGWDTEAFF
CDR3nt: TGTGCCTGGAGCGGACTCGGGTGGGACACTGAAGCTTTCTTT

abundance: NA
v_gene: TRBV9
d_gene: TRBD1
j_gene: TRBJ2-7
CDR3aa: CASSVGGTGGYEQYF
CDR3nt: TGTGCCAGCAGCGTAGGGGGGACAGGGGGCTACGAGCAGTACTTC

abundance: NA
v_gene: TRBV6-5
d_gene: NA
j_gene: TRBJ2-7
CDR3aa: CASSYSSGQSYEQYF
CDR3nt: TGTGCCAGCAGTTACTCTTCCGGACAGTCCTACGAGCAGTACTTC

abundance: NA
v_gene: TRBV6-4
d_gene: NA
j_gene: TRBJ1-2
CDR3aa: CASSNEGRTRGTYGYTF
CDR3nt: TGTGCCAGCAGCAACGAGGGGAGGACTCGCGGTACCTATGGCTACACCTTC

abundance: NA
v_gene: TRBV30
d_gene: NA
j_gene: TRBJ2-3
CDR3aa: CAWSIAGAGDTQYF
CDR3nt: TGTGCCTGGAGTATCGCGGGGGCGGGGGATACGCAGTATTTT

abundance: NA
v_gene: TRBV5-4
d_gene: NA
j_gene: TRBJ2-7
CDR3aa: CASSLRTKPYEQYF
CDR3nt: TGTGCCAGCAGCTTGCGGACTAAACCTTACGAGCAGTACTTC

abundance: NA
v_gene: TRBV28
d_gene: NA
j_gene: TRBJ1-1
CDR3aa: CASSPWTHNTEAFF
CDR3nt: TGTGCCAGCAGTCCATGGACACATAACACTGAAGCTTTCTTT

abundance: NA
v_gene: TRBV18
d_gene: TRBD2
j_gene: TRBJ2-7
CDR3aa: CASSPPGLPSGYEQYF
CDR3nt: TGTGCCAGCTCACCTCCGGGACTACCGTCTGGGTACGAGCAGTACTTC

abundance: NA
v_gene: TRBV24-1
d_gene: NA
j_gene: TRBJ1-1
CDR3aa: CATSDPGERGAFF
CDR3nt: TGTGCCACCAGTGATCCAGGGGAGAGGGGAGCTTTCTTT

abundance: NA
v_gene: TRBV7-9
d_gene: NA
j_gene: TRBJ1-1
CDR3aa: CASSSGAPINTEAFF
CDR3nt: TGTGCCAGCAGCTCAGGGGCACCGATAAACACTGAAGCTTTCTTT

abundance: NA
v_gene: TRBV5-4
d_gene: TRBD2
j_gene: TRBJ2-7
CDR3aa: CASSLTSDSYEQYF
CDR3nt: TGTGCCAGCAGCCTTACTAGCGACTCCTACGAGCAGTACTTC

abundance: NA
v_gene: TRBV19
d_gene: TRBD2
j_gene: TRBJ2-2
CDR3aa: CASSIVLAGGLSSTGELFF
CDR3nt: TGTGCCAGTAGTATTGTACTAGCGGGAGGGCTATCGAGCACCGGGGAGCTGTTTTTT

abundance: NA
v_gene: TRBV15
d_gene: NA
j_gene: TRBJ1-5
CDR3aa: CATSRDQQAGQPQHF
CDR3nt: TGTGCCACCAGCAGAGATCAGCAGGCGGGTCAGCCCCAGCATTTT

abundance: NA
v_gene: TRBV30
d_gene: NA
j_gene: TRBJ2-7
CDR3aa: CAWSGSGDGYEQYF
CDR3nt: TGTGCCTGGAGTGGTTCGGGAGATGGCTACGAGCAGTACTTC

abundance: NA
v_gene: TRBV6-2/TRBV6-3
d_gene: NA
j_gene: TRBJ2-2
CDR3aa: CASSYSYGGANTGELFF
CDR3nt: TGTGCCAGCAGTTACTCGTATGGGGGCGCGAACACCGGGGAGCTGTTTTTT

abundance: NA
v_gene: TRBV28
d_gene: NA
j_gene: TRBJ1-5
CDR3aa: CASSSQKQGFNQPQHF
CDR3nt: TGTGCCAGCAGTTCTCAGAAACAGGGCTTCAATCAGCCCCAGCATTTT

abundance: NA
v_gene: TRBV6-5
d_gene: TRBD2
j_gene: TRBJ2-7
CDR3aa: CASRLAGPSSYEQYF
CDR3nt: TGTGCCAGCAGACTAGCGGGACCCAGCTCCTACGAGCAGTACTTC

abundance: NA
v_gene: TRBV7-2
d_gene: NA
j_gene: TRBJ1-2
CDR3aa: CASSTRGHYYGYTF
CDR3nt: TGTGCCAGCAGCACCCGGGGACACTACTATGGCTACACCTTC

abundance: NA
v_gene: TRBV10-3
d_gene: NA
j_gene: TRBJ1-3
CDR3aa: CAISDSGNSGNTIYF
CDR3nt: TGTGCCATCAGTGACAGCGGAAACTCTGGAAACACCATATATTTT